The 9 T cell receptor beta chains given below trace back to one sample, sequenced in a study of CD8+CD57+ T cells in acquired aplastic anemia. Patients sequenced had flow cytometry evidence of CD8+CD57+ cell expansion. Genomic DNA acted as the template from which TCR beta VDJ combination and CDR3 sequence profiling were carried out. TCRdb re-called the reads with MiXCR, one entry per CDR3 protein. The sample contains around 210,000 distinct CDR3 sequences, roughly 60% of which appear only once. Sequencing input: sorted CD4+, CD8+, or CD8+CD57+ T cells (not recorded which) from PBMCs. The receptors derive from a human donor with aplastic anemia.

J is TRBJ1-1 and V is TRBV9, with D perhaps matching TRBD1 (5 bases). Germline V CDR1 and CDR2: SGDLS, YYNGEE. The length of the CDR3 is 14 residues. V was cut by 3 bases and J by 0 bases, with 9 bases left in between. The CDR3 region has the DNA TGTGCCAGCAGCGGCGGGGCCTTGAACACTGAAGCTTTCTTT. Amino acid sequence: CASSGGALNTEAFF.

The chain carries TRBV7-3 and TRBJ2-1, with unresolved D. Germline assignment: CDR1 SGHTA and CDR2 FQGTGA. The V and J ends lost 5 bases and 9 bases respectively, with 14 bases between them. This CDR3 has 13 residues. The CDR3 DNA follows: TGTGCCAGCAGCCTAATACCCGGCGGTGAGCAGTTCTTC. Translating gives CASSLIPGGEQFF.

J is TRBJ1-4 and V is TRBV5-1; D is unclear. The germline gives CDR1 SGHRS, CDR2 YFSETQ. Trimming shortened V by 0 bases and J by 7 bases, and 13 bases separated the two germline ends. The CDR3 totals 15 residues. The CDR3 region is CASSLDAGFSEKLFF. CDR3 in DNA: TGCGCCAGCAGCTTGGACGCCGGGTTTAGTGAAAAACTGTTTTTT.

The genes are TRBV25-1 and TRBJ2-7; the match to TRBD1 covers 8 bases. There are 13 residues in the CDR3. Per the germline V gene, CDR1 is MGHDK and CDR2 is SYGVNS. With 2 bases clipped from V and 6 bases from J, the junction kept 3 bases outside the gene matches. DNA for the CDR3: TGTGCCAGCAGTGAAGGACAGGGCAGCGAGCAGTACTTC. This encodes CASSEGQGSEQYF.

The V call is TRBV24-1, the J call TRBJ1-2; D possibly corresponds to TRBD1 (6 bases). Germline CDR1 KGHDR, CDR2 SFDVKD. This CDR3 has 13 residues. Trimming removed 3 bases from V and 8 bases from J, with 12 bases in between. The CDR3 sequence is CATSDTQGKGYTF. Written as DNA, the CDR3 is TGTGCCACCAGTGATACGCAGGGGAAGGGCTACACCTTC.

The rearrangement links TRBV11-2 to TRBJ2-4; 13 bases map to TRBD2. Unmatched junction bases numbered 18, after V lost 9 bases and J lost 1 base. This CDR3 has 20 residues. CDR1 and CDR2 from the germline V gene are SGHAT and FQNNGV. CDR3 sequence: CASRAGWTSGGVNAKNIQYF. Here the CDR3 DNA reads TGTGCCAGTAGAGCGGGATGGACTAGCGGGGGCGTTAACGCCAAAAACATTCAGTACTTC.

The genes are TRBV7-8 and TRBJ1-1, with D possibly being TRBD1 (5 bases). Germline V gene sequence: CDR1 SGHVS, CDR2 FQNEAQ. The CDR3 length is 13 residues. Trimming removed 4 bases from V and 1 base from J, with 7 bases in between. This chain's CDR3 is CASSWGRNTEAFF. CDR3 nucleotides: TGTGCCAGCAGCTGGGGACGGAACACTGAAGCTTTCTTT.

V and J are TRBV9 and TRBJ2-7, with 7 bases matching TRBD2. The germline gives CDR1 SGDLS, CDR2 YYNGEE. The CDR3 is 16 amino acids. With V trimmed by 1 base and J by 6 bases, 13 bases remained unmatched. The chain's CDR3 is CASSVTTLAASIEQYF. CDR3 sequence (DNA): TGTGCCAGCAGCGTAACAACTCTAGCGGCATCCATCGAGCAGTACTTC.

The DNA of the CDR3 is TGTGCCAGCAGTGAAGCGCGACCCGTGGGCCTACCTGAAGCTTTCTTT. Its protein is CASSEARPVGLPEAFF. The chain has TRBV2 and TRBJ1-1; no reliable D call. The CDR3 covers 16 residues. The germline V and J ends were trimmed by 0 bases and 6 bases, with 17 bases remaining between them. Germline CDR1 reads SNHLY; CDR2 reads FYNNEI.